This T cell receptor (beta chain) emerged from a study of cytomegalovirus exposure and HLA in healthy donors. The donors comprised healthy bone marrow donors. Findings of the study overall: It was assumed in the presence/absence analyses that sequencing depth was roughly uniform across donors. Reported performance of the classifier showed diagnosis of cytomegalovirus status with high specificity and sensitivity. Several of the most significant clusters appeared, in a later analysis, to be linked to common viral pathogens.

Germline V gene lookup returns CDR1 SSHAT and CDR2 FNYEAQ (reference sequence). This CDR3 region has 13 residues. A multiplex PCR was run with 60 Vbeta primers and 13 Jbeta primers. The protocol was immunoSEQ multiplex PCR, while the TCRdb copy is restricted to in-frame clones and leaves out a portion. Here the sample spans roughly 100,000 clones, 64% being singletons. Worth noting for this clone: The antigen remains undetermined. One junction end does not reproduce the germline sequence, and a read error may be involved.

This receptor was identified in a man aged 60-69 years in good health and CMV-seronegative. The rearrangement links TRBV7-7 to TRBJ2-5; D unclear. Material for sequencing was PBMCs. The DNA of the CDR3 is TGTGCTAGCAGCTTAGACACACAAGAGACCCAGTACTTC. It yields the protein CASSLDTQETQYF.